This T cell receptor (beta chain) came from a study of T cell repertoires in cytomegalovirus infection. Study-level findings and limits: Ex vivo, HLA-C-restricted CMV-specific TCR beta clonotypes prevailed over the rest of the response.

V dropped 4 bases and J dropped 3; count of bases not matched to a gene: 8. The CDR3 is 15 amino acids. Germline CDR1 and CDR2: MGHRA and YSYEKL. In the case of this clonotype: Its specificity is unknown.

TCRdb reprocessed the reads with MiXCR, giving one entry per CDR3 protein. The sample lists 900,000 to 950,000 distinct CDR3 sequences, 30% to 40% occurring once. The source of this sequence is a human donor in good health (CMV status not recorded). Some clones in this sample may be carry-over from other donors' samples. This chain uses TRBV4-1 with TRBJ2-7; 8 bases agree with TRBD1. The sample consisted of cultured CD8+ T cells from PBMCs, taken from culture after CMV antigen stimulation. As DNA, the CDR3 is TGCGCCAGCAGCCGAAGGACAGGGTCGGACTACGAGCAGTACTTC. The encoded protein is CASSRRTGSDYEQYF.